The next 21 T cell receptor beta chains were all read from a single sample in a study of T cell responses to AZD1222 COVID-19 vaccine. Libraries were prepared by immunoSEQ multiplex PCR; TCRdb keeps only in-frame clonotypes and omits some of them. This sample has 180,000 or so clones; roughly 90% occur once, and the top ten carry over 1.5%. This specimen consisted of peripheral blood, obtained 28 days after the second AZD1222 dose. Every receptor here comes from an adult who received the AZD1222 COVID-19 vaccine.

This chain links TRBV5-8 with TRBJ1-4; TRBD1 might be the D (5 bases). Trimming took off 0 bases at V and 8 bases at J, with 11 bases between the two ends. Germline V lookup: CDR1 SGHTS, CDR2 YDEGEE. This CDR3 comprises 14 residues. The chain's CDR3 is CASSLEQGGEKLFF. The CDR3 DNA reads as TGTGCCAGCAGCTTGGAGCAGGGTGGGGAAAAACTGTTTTTT.

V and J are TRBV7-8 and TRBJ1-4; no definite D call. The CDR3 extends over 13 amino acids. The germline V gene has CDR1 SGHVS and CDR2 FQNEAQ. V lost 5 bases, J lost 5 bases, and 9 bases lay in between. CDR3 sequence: CASSPGLNEKLFF. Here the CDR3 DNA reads TGTGCCAGCAGCCCCGGGCTCAATGAAAAACTGTTTTTT.

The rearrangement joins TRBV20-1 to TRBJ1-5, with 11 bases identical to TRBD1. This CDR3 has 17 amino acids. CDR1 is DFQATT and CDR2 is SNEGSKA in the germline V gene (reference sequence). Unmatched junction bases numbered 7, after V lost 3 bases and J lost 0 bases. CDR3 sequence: CSASNSGQGDSNQPQHF. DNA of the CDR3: TGCAGTGCTAGTAATTCGGGACAGGGGGATAGCAATCAGCCCCAGCATTTT.

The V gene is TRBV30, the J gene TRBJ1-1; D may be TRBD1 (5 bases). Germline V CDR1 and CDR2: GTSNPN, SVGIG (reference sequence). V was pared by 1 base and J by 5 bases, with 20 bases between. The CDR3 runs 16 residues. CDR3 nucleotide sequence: TGTGCCTGGAGTGGGTGGACTCCCGCGGGGGGAACTGAAGCTTTCTTT. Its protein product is CAWSGWTPAGGTEAFF.

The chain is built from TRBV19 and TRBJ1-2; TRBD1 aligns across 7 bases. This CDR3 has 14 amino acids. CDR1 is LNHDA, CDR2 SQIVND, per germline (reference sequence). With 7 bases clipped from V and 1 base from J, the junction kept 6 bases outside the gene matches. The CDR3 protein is CASTRDSLNYGYTF. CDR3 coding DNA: TGTGCCAGTACTAGGGACAGCCTTAACTATGGCTACACCTTC.

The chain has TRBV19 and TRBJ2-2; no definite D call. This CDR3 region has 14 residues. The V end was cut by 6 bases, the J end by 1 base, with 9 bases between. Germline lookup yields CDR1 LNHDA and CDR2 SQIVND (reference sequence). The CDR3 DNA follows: TGTGCCAGTAGGGATTGGGTGAACACCGGGGAGCTGTTTTTT. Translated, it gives CASRDWVNTGELFF.

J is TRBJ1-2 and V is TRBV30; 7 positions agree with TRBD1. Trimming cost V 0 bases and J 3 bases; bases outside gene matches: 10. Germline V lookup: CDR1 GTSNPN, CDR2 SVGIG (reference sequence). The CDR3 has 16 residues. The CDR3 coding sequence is TGTGCCTGGAGTGTAGGTCAGGGGGAAATAGACTATGGCTACACCTTC. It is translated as CAWSVGQGEIDYGYTF.

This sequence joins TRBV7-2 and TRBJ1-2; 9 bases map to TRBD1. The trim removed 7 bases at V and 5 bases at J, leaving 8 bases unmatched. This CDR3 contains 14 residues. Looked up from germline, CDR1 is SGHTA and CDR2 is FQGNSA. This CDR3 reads CASNSGTGPYGYTF. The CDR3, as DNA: TGTGCCAGCAACTCCGGGACAGGGCCTTATGGCTACACCTTC.

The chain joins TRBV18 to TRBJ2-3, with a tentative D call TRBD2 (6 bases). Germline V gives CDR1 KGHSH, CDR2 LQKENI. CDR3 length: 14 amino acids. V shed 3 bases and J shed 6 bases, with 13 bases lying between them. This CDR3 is CASSPRTLADTQYF. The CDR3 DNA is TGTGCCAGCTCACCTCGGACCCTAGCGGATACGCAGTATTTT.

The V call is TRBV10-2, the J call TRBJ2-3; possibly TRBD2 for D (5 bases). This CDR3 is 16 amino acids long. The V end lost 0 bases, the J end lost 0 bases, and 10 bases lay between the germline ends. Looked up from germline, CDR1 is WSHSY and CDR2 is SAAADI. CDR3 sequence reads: CASSESKRSSTDTQYF. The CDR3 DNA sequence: TGCGCCAGCAGTGAGTCAAAGCGGAGTAGCACAGATACGCAGTATTTT.

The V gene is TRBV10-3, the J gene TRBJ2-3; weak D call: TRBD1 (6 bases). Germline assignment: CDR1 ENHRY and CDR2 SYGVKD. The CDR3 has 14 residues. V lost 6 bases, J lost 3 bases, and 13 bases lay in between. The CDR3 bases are TGTGCCATCAGCACAGGGCTGGGGACAGATACGCAGTATTTT. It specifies CAISTGLGTDTQYF.

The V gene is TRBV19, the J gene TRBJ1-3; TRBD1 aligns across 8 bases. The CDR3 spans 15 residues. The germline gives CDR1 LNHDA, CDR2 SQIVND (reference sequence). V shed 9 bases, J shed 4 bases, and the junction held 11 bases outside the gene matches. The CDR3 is CASSPDRGGGNTIYF. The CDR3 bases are TGTGCCAGCTCACCCGACAGGGGAGGCGGAAACACCATATATTTT.

The DNA for the CDR3 is TGTGCCAGCAGCTTTGGACAGGGGCAAAACATTCAGTACTTC. Amino acids: CASSFGQGQNIQYF. The chain recombines TRBV6-5 with TRBJ2-4; 9 nucleotides agree with TRBD1. CDR3 length: 14 amino acids. V lost 6 bases and J lost 5; bases outside the gene matches: 5. Per germline, CDR1 MNHEY and CDR2 SVGAGI.

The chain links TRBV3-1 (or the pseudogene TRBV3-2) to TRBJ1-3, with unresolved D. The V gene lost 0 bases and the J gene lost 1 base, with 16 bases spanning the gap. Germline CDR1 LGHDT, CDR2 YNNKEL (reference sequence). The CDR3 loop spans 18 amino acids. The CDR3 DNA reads TGTGCCAGCAGCCAAGAGGGTGGAAGATGGCGGTCTGGAAACACCATATATTTT. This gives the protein CASSQEGGRWRSGNTIYF.

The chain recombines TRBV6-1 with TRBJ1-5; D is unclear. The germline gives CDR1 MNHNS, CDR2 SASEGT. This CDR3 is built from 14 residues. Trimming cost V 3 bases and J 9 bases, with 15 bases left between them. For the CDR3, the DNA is TGTGCCAGCAGTGATTCCGGGAGCCCGGGGCCCCAGCATTTT. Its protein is CASSDSGSPGPQHF.

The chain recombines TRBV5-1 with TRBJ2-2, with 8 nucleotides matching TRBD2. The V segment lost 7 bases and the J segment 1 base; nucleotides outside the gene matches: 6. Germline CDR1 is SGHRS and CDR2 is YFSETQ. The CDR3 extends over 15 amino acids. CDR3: CASRAGDMNTGELFF. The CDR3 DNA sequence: TGCGCCAGCCGAGCGGGAGACATGAACACCGGGGAGCTGTTTTTT.

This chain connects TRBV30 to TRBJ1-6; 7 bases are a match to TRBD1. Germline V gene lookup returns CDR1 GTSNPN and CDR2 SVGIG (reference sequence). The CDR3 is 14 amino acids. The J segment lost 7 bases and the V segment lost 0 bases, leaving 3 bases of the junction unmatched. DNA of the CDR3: TGTGCCTGGAGTGTAAACAGGGGAAATTCACCCCTCCACTTT. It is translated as CAWSVNRGNSPLHF.

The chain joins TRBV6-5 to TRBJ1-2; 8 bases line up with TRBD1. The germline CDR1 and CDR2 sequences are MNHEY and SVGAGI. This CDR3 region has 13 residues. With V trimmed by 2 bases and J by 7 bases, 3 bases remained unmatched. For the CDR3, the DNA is TGTGCCAGCAGTTACCAGGGGGCGATTGGCTACACCTTC. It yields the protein CASSYQGAIGYTF.

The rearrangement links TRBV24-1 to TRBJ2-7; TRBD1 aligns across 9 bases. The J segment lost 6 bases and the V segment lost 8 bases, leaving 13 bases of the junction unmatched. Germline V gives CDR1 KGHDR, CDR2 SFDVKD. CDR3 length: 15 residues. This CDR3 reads CATNQPGQGRPEQYF. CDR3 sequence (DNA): TGTGCCACCAACCAGCCGGGACAGGGACGCCCCGAGCAGTACTTC.

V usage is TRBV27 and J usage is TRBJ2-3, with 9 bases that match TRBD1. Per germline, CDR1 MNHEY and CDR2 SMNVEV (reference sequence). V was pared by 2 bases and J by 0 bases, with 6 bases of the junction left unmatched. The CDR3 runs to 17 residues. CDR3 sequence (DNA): TGTGCCAGCAGTTTAGGGACAGGGCACTCTAGCACAGATACGCAGTATTTT. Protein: CASSLGTGHSSTDTQYF.

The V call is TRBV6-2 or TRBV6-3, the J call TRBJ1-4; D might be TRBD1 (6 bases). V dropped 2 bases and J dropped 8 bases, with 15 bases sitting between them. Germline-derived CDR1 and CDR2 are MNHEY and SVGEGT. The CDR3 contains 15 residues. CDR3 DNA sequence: TGTGCCAGCAGTTACACGGGGACAATGGTAGAAAAACTGTTTTTT. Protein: CASSYTGTMVEKLFF.